These T cell receptor beta chains were read from a single sample in a study of blood T cell repertoires in COVID-19. Sequencing was performed with immunoSEQ multiplex PCR; in TCRdb, only in-frame clones are kept and a portion is missing. The sample has hundreds of thousands of clones; roughly 89% are singletons. Sequenced input: PBMCs or T cells enriched from blood (not recorded which). The receptors originated from a middle-aged man who had recovered from COVID-19. CDR3s include the opening cysteine and the closing phenylalanine or tryptophan. Fields, in order: CDR3 DNA, CDR3 protein, V gene, clone size, D gene, J gene. A D gene is named only where the DNA matches it firmly. A row's size may be missing; if present it is once, few, many or a size class.

TGTGCCAGCAGCCAGGACAGCTCTGGAAACACCATATATTTT | CASSQDSSGNTIYF | TRBV7-9 | once | - | TRBJ1-3
TGTGCCAGCAGTCGTCCGTACTACGAGCAGTACTTC | CASSRPYYEQYF | TRBV12-3/TRBV12-4 | - | - | TRBJ2-7
TGTGCCAGCACTGATACAGGGGGCACTGGGGCCAACGTCCTGACTTTC | CASTDTGGTGANVLTF | TRBV28 | - | TRBD1 | TRBJ2-6
TGTGCCAGTAGTATTCTGCCCTGGACTAGCGGGAGGGCCGACAATGAGCAGTTCTTC | CASSILPWTSGRADNEQFF | TRBV19 | - | TRBD2 | TRBJ2-1
TGCGCCAGCAGCCAAGGGCTCGGGAGGCCTCAGGACGAGCAGTACTTC | CASSQGLGRPQDEQYF | TRBV4-3 | few | TRBD2 | TRBJ2-7
TGTGCCAGCAGCCAGACCCATGGGGACAGGGGGCCGTATAATGAGCAGTTCTTC | CASSQTHGDRGPYNEQFF | TRBV7-9 | - | TRBD1 | TRBJ2-1
TGTGCCAGCAGCTTCCCCAGCGGGTCCCACGAGCAGTACTTC | CASSFPSGSHEQYF | TRBV5-8 | - | - | TRBJ2-7
TGCGCCAGCAGTAAGCCTAGCGGGGTTGGTGGGGAGACCCAGTACTTC | CASSKPSGVGGETQYF | TRBV10-2 | - | TRBD2 | TRBJ2-5
TGCGCCAGCAGCTTTCCCGGGGGTTCCTACGAGCAGTACTTC | CASSFPGGSYEQYF | TRBV4-1 | - | - | TRBJ2-7
TGTGCCAGCTTAAGTCTATCGGGGGCCAACGTCCTGACTTTC | CASLSLSGANVLTF | TRBV28 | - | - | TRBJ2-6
TGTGCCAGTAGTCGCCGGGACAGCAATTATGATGAAAAACTGTTTTTT | CASSRRDSNYDEKLFF | TRBV19 | - | TRBD1 | TRBJ1-4
TGTGCCAGCAGCGCGGGATACACTGAAGCTTTCTTT | CASSAGYTEAFF | TRBV9 | - | - | TRBJ1-1
TGTGCCAGCAGCTTAGTGCGGGGAATCCCTGGAAACACCATATATTTT | CASSLVRGIPGNTIYF | TRBV11-2 | - | - | TRBJ1-3
TGTGCCAGCAGCGTAGTAGGGGGAAATTGGAATGAGCAGTTCTTC | CASSVVGGNWNEQFF | TRBV9 | - | - | TRBJ2-1
TGCAGCGTGGGACCGGGACTAGATGTTGAGCAGTTCTTC | CSVGPGLDVEQFF | TRBV29-1 | - | TRBD2 | TRBJ2-1
TGTGCCAGCAGCTTTTGGCGCGGCTTATCAACCTACGAGCAGTACTTC | CASSFWRGLSTYEQYF | TRBV7-9 | - | - | TRBJ2-7
TGTGCCAGCAGTCTCGGGGTCTTAACACATAGCAATCAGCCCCAGCATTTT | CASSLGVLTHSNQPQHF | TRBV27 | - | - | TRBJ1-5
TGTGCCAGCAGCCCCCGACTAGCGGGGGACTACGAGCAGTACTTC | CASSPRLAGDYEQYF | TRBV9 | few | TRBD2 | TRBJ2-7
TGCAGCATCAGGGTCGGGACAGGACGTGAAAAACTGTTTTTT | CSIRVGTGREKLFF | TRBV29-1 | once | TRBD1 | TRBJ1-4
TGTGCCAGCAGCTTGGCCGTCGGGGGTATCCCTGAAGCTTTCTTT | CASSLAVGGIPEAFF | TRBV5-4 | few | - | TRBJ1-1
TGTGCCAGCAGCTTTTACAGGATCAATTCACCCCTCCACTTT | CASSFYRINSPLHF | TRBV7-9 | once | - | TRBJ1-6
TGTGCCAGCGAACAGGTCTCCTACAATGAGCAGTTCTTC | CASEQVSYNEQFF | TRBV7-9 | - | - | TRBJ2-1
TGTGCCAGCAGCTTAGCCTTCCGGGGGGGCCGTACAGATACGCAGTATTTT | CASSLAFRGGRTDTQYF | TRBV7-6 | - | TRBD2 | TRBJ2-3
TGTGCCAGCACCGAGGTAGCGGGAACCTACGAGCAGTACTTC | CASTEVAGTYEQYF | TRBV27 | - | TRBD2 | TRBJ2-7
TGTGCCAGCTCACCACGGACAGGGGCGGCACAAGAGACCCAGTACTTC | CASSPRTGAAQETQYF | TRBV18 | - | TRBD1 | TRBJ2-5
TGTGCCAGCAGCCCACCGGGGGGAGTTGAGACCCAGTACTTC | CASSPPGGVETQYF | TRBV3-1/TRBV3-2 | - | TRBD2 | TRBJ2-5
TGTGCCAGCAGTTGGGGGGTTTTGGGCAATCAGCCCCAGCATTTT | CASSWGVLGNQPQHF | TRBV28 | - | - | TRBJ1-5
TGTGCCAGCAGCTTAGAGGGGCGCAGAGGCTACACCTTC | CASSLEGRRGYTF | TRBV7-2 | - | - | TRBJ1-2
TGTGCCAGCAGTTCGGGGACAGGGTTGGCCACAGATACGCAGTATTTT | CASSSGTGLATDTQYF | TRBV27 | - | TRBD1 | TRBJ2-3
TGTGCCAGCAGTGATTTTAGGCAGGAGGATGAAAAACTGTTTTTT | CASSDFRQEDEKLFF | TRBV25-1 | - | - | TRBJ1-4
TGTGCCAGTAGTTTAGACAGGAACTATGGCTACACCTTC | CASSLDRNYGYTF | TRBV19 | - | - | TRBJ1-2
TGTGCCAGCAGTTTCTGGCGGGGTGGTGTGCTGGAGCAGTACTTC | CASSFWRGGVLEQYF | TRBV7-9 | once | - | TRBJ2-7
TGTGCCAGTAGTATACCGGACAGGGGCAACTATGGCTACACCTTC | CASSIPDRGNYGYTF | TRBV19 | - | TRBD1 | TRBJ1-2
TGTGCCAGCAGTTTAACGGACAGGGCCTATAATTCACCCCTCCACTTT | CASSLTDRAYNSPLHF | TRBV27 | once | TRBD1 | TRBJ1-6
TGTGCCAGCAGCCTCGGGACAACTAGCACAGATACGCAGTATTTT | CASSLGTTSTDTQYF | TRBV13 | - | - | TRBJ2-3
TGTGCCAGCAGTTTAGGCGGGGAAGTAAACACCATATATTTT | CASSLGGEVNTIYF | TRBV27 | - | - | TRBJ1-3
TGTGCCAGCAGTTACGGGGGGAGGTCTGGGGCCAACGTCCTGACTTTC | CASSYGGRSGANVLTF | TRBV6-5 | - | - | TRBJ2-6
TGTGCCAGCAGCGACGGACTAAGGGAGACCCAGTACTTC | CASSDGLRETQYF | TRBV11-3 | - | - | TRBJ2-5
TGTGCCAGCAGTTTACGGCAGGGACATGTCTATGGCTACACCTTC | CASSLRQGHVYGYTF | TRBV28 | - | - | TRBJ1-2
TGTGCCAGCAGCTTAATGACAGGGCGACATGGCTACACCTTC | CASSLMTGRHGYTF | TRBV7-2 | - | TRBD1 | TRBJ1-2
TGTGCCAGCACCCTCCAGGGAGGTGAGCAGTTCTTC | CASTLQGGEQFF | TRBV27 | - | - | TRBJ2-1
TGTGCCAGCAGTCCGGCGGCGGCCCCGAATAGCAATCAGCCCCAGCATTTT | CASSPAAAPNSNQPQHF | TRBV6-6 | - | - | TRBJ1-5
TGTGCCAGCAGTCCAGGACCGGGGGAGCAGTACTTC | CASSPGPGEQYF | TRBV28 | - | - | TRBJ2-7
TGTGCCAGTAGTACCACAGGGGGCGCGGGCTACACCTTC | CASSTTGGAGYTF | TRBV19 | - | TRBD1 | TRBJ1-2
TGTGCCAGCTCTGACAGGGGGGTATCACCCCTCCACTTT | CASSDRGVSPLHF | TRBV5-6 | - | TRBD1 | TRBJ1-6
TGTGCCAGCAGCTCCGCAGGGTATCAGCAAGAGACCCAGTACTTC | CASSSAGYQQETQYF | TRBV7-3 | - | - | TRBJ2-5
TGTGCCAGTAGTAGATTCTATTCGGGACAGATTTTTCGGCCCCAGCATTTT | CASSRFYSGQIFRPQHF | TRBV19 | - | TRBD1 | TRBJ1-5
TGTGCCACCAGCAGAGAGGGTTCGGGACAGGGGGGGAGGGAGACCCAGTACTTC | CATSREGSGQGGRETQYF | TRBV15 | - | TRBD1 | TRBJ2-5
TGTGCCAGTAAGATTTCCGGAGGGTGGCCTGAAGCTTTCTTT | CASKISGGWPEAFF | TRBV19 | - | - | TRBJ1-1
TGCGCCAGCAAGACAGACTTGAACACTGAAGCTTTCTTT | CASKTDLNTEAFF | TRBV5-1 | - | - | TRBJ1-1
TGTGCCAGCAGCTTAAGGGAGGGGTTCGGGGAGCTGTTTTTT | CASSLREGFGELFF | TRBV11-3 | - | TRBD2 | TRBJ2-2
TGTGCCACCAGCCGAAAATCGGGTAGCGGCACAGATACGCAGTATTTT | CATSRKSGSGTDTQYF | TRBV15 | - | - | TRBJ2-3
TGTGCCAGCAGCTTCCAGGGGACCGGGTCTTCACCCCTCCACTTT | CASSFQGTGSSPLHF | TRBV7-2 | - | - | TRBJ1-6
TGCGCCAGCAGCTTGGGTGGACCGGGAAATTCACCCCTCCACTTT | CASSLGGPGNSPLHF | TRBV5-1 | - | - | TRBJ1-6
TGTGCCAGCGGGGGCGCGGGAGCTAACACTGAAGCTTTCTTT | CASGGAGANTEAFF | TRBV6-5 | - | - | TRBJ1-1
TGTGCCAGTAGGGGGCGGGAGACCCAGTACTTC | CASRGRETQYF | TRBV19 | - | - | TRBJ2-5
- | CASSELTGISRAKNCFF | TRBV25-1 | few | - | TRBJ1-4
TGCAGCGTTAGAGACACAGGGGGTTCACCCCTCCACTTT | CSVRDTGGSPLHF | TRBV29-1 | - | TRBD1 | TRBJ1-6
TGTGCCAGTAGTATTTTTGCCGGGAACGCCGGGGAGCTGTTTTTT | CASSIFAGNAGELFF | TRBV19 | - | - | TRBJ2-2
TGTGCCAGTAGTATATTAGGGACTAGAGCGAACACCGGGGAGCTGTTTTTT | CASSILGTRANTGELFF | TRBV19 | - | TRBD2 | TRBJ2-2